In this sample, the clone carrying this T cell receptor (beta chain) turned up a few times. Antigen specificity is unknown. A read error may explain this, as a much larger clone is one base away. Stable hyperthyroidism meant no ophthalmopathy within 18 months of follow-up. The starting material, over 8.5 ml of fresh peripheral blood, provided the PBMCs. The record originates from a study of Graves' ophthalmopathy and Graves' hyperthyroidism. Study conclusions and caveats: Appearing in blood as well were most expanded thyroid clonotypes above 0.001 frequency. Distinction of ophthalmopathy from stable hyperthyroidism by a 13-signature model reached approximately 88% sensitivity and 70% to 83% specificity.

As the template, RNA transcripts were used to amplify TCR beta CDR3 regions. Second-round multiplex PCR came after a first-round RT-PCR that employed HTBI primers. TCRdb re-analysed the multiplex PCR reads in MiXCR, keeping a single row per CDR3 protein. Here the sample spans 500,000 to 700,000 distinct CDR3 sequences, 22% being singletons. The length of the CDR3 is 13 residues. Germline assignment: CDR1 MNHNS and CDR2 SASEGT. The V segment lost 8 bases and the J segment 7 bases; nucleotides outside the gene matches: 3. The sequence was obtained from a woman younger than 35 with stable Graves' hyperthyroidism. Some clones in this sample may be carry-over from other donors' samples. Sequenced: peripheral blood. The genes are TRBV6-1 and TRBJ1-6, with 9 nucleotides matching TRBD1. CDR3 region: CASGGQGNSPLHF. CDR3 coding DNA: TGTGCCAGCGGCGGACAGGGGAATTCACCCCTCCACTTT.